Listed below are T cell receptor beta chains from one sample, sequenced in a study of shared clonotypes between healthy human individuals. Produced via immunoSEQ multiplex PCR; TCRdb's table is partial and in-frame only. The sample lists roughly 2 million clones; 90% to 97% were seen once. The source material was naive CD4+ T cells sorted from blood. The receptors were sampled from a man aged 18 to 35 in good health. Each CDR3 is given without its conserved first and last residue.

v_call	j_call	cdr3_aa
TRBV15	TRBJ1-2	ATSRDRANGRGYT
TRBV29-1	TRBJ2-6	SVGGEGANVLT
TRBV5-6	TRBJ1-4	ASSQRGMATNEKLF
TRBV5-1	TRBJ2-5	ASKVGGGETQY
TRBV30	TRBJ2-1	AWSRFQDNEQF
TRBV29-1	TRBJ1-1	STRQGSNTEAF
TRBV5-1	TRBJ2-7	ASSLLTSYEQY
TRBV29-1	TRBJ1-3	SAQRGLGGNTIY
TRBV7-7	TRBJ2-5	ASSLGRTGGQETQY
TRBV5-5	TRBJ1-5	ASSLELGAQH
TRBV25-1	TRBJ2-7	ASSEPGGNEQY
TRBV5-6	TRBJ2-7	ASSLWDEQY
TRBV7-9	TRBJ2-2	ASVLGNANTGELF
TRBV6-5	TRBJ2-5	ASRVAGEETQY
TRBV11-2	TRBJ1-1	ASSLRLGADSEAF
TRBV7-9	TRBJ2-7	ASSRGQGEQY
TRBV5-1	TRBJ1-1	ASSLGDRGGTEAF
TRBV19	TRBJ2-1	ASSMFGSQNNEQF
TRBV2	TRBJ2-7	ASRGTNSYEQY
TRBV5-1	TRBJ2-7	ASSFGDLEQY
TRBV19	TRBJ2-7	ASSRQNLYEQY
TRBV2	TRBJ1-3	ASDWQTSGNTIY
TRBV28	TRBJ2-5	ASSSAGGARETQY
TRBV18	TRBJ2-7	ASSPRGPLRGEQY
TRBV7-9	TRBJ1-4	ASSLGQGLSEKLF